These 30 T cell receptor beta chains originate from one sample sequenced in a study of T cell changes during pregnancy in multiple sclerosis. Sequenced by immunoSEQ multiplex PCR; TCRdb stores in-frame clones only, minus some. The sample lists some 60,000 clones; approximately 86% were seen once. The sample here was CD4+ T cells from peripheral blood mononuclear cells, taken in the third trimester of pregnancy. Every receptor here comes from a female donor with multiple sclerosis, enrolled in a pregnancy study.

The chain couples TRBV19 to TRBJ2-1; 10 bases are shared with TRBD2. J was trimmed by 5 bases and V by 4 bases; bases with no gene match: 5. Germline CDR1 reads LNHDA; CDR2 reads SQIVND (reference sequence). CDR3 length: 15 amino acids. The CDR3 protein is CASSTLAGVNNEQFF. Here the CDR3 DNA reads TGTGCCAGTAGTACCCTAGCGGGGGTTAACAATGAGCAGTTCTTC. The full variable domain, with the rest looked up from reference TRBV19 and TRBJ2-1, is DGGITQSPKYLFRKEGQNVTLSCEQNLNHDAMYWYRQDPGQGLRLIYYSQIVNDFQKGDIAEGYSVSREKKESFPLTVTSAQKNPTAFYLCASSTLAGVNNEQFFGPGTRLTVL.

V is TRBV29-1 and J is TRBJ2-3, with D perhaps TRBD2 (5 bases). Looked up from germline, CDR1 is SQVTM and CDR2 is ANQGSEA. Trimming stripped 5 bases from V and 1 base from J, with 16 bases between. The CDR3 runs to 15 residues. DNA of the CDR3: TGCAGCGTTTCCCCGGCCAGCGGTGGCACAGATACGCAGTATTTT. This translates into CSVSPASGGTDTQYF.

This chain links TRBV2 with TRBJ2-3; D is possibly TRBD2 (5 bases). Trimming took 7 bases from V and 2 from J, leaving 10 bases between them. The germline CDR1 and CDR2 sequences are SNHLY and FYNNEI. The CDR3 sequence is 13 residues long. Written as DNA, the CDR3 is TGTGCCAGCAAGGGAGAACTCACAGATACGCAGTATTTT. Encoded protein: CASKGELTDTQYF.

The genes are TRBV27 and TRBJ1-5, with D unclear. The V end was cut by 3 bases, the J end by 6 bases, with 12 bases between. The CDR3 runs to 14 residues. Germline V CDR1 and CDR2: MNHEY, SMNVEV (reference sequence). The CDR3 DNA follows: TGTGCCAGCAGTTTTAACGGGTTTGGTCAGCCCCAGCATTTT. Translated: CASSFNGFGQPQHF.

This clone was counted once. The V and J genes are TRBV7-7 and TRBJ2-5, with D perhaps TRBD1 (6 bases). V was pared by 5 bases and J by 3 bases, with 10 bases between. This CDR3 is 13 amino acids long. The V gene's germline CDR1 is SSHAT and CDR2 FNYEAQ (reference sequence). CDR3 in amino acids: CASSPGHKETQYF. The CDR3, as DNA: TGTGCCAGCAGCCCGGGACACAAAGAGACCCAGTACTTC. Full variable domain (missing parts from reference TRBV7-7 and TRBJ2-5): GAGVSQSPRYKVTKRGQDVTLRCDPISSHATLYWYQQALGQGPEFLTYFNYEAQPDKSGLPSDRFSAERPEGSISTLTIQRTEQRDSAMYRCASSPGHKETQYFGPGTRLLVL.

This clone was seen a single time. V is TRBV7-9 and J is TRBJ1-4, with 9 bases identical to TRBD1. CDR3 length equals 14 residues. Unmatched junction bases numbered 4, after V lost 4 bases and J lost 7 bases. CDR1 and CDR2 from the germline V gene are SEHNR and FQNEAQ (reference sequence). The CDR3 is CASSYRTGVEKLFF. CDR3 bases: TGTGCCAGCAGCTACAGGACAGGGGTTGAAAAACTGTTTTTT.

In DNA form, the CDR3 reads TGTGCGCACACAGGGGGCACGGGCACCGGGGAGCTGTTTTTT. Amino acid sequence: CAHTGGTGTGELFF. V and J are TRBV30 and TRBJ2-2; 9 positions agree with TRBD1. Germline V gene data show CDR1 as GTSNPN and CDR2 as SVGIG (reference sequence). CDR3 length equals 14 residues. Full variable domain (missing parts from reference TRBV30 and TRBJ2-2): SQTIHQWPATLVQPVGSPLSLECTVEGTSNPNLYWYRQAAGRGLQLLFYSVGIGQISSEVPQNLSASRPQDRQFILSSKKLLLSDSGFYLCAHTGGTGTGELFFGEGSRLTVL.

The J gene is TRBJ1-5, the V gene TRBV6-5; the match to TRBD1 covers 8 bases. Germline CDR1 reads MNHEY; CDR2 reads SVGAGI. The CDR3 length is 15 residues. Trimming took 6 bases from V and 2 from J; bases not matched to a gene: 6. The chain's CDR3 is CASSPETGGNQPQHF. DNA of the CDR3: TGTGCCAGCAGCCCCGAGACAGGGGGCAATCAGCCCCAGCATTTT.

The chain employs TRBV19 and TRBJ2-5; TRBD1 matches 9 bases. This CDR3 spans 16 amino acids. J was trimmed by 2 bases and V by 5 bases; bases with no gene match: 9. CDR1 is LNHDA, CDR2 SQIVND, per germline (reference sequence). CDR3 residues: CASSDSGTGSQETQYF. CDR3 DNA sequence: TGTGCCAGTAGTGACTCCGGGACAGGGAGTCAAGAGACCCAGTACTTC.

The chain carries TRBV13 and TRBJ2-2; a weak D match, TRBD1 (5 bases). The CDR3 covers 17 residues. The V gene's germline CDR1 is PRHDT and CDR2 FYEKMQ (reference sequence). V gave up 5 bases and J gave up 2 bases, with 18 bases separating them. CDR3 residues: CASSHQGWGRNTGELFF. CDR3 coding DNA: TGTGCCAGCAGCCATCAAGGGTGGGGCCGTAACACCGGGGAGCTGTTTTTT.

The CDR3 DNA sequence: TGTGCCTGGAGTGGTCCGAGCTCCTACGAGCAGTACTTC. It codes for CAWSGPSSYEQYF. The chain has TRBV30 and TRBJ2-7; no firm D call. Germline loops: CDR1 GTSNPN, CDR2 SVGIG (reference sequence). The V gene lost 1 base and the J gene lost 0 bases, with 7 bases spanning the gap. CDR3 length: 13 amino acids.

The rearrangement joins TRBV4-1 to TRBJ2-1; perhaps TRBD2 as D (5 bases). This CDR3 comprises 12 residues. V lost 0 bases to trimming and J lost 15 bases, with 12 bases between them. Germline assignment: CDR1 MGHRA and CDR2 YSYEKL. The CDR3 here is CASSQEVGGLFF. The CDR3 DNA sequence: TGCGCCAGCAGCCAAGAAGTAGGAGGTTTGTTCTTC.

This clone was detected only a few times. CDR3 DNA: TGTGCCAGCACCAGGGAGGACAGGGCGGGGTATGGCTACACCTTC. Its translation: CASTREDRAGYGYTF. This rearrangement joins TRBV6-5 to TRBJ1-2; 8 bases are shared with TRBD1. Germline-derived CDR1 and CDR2 are MNHEY and SVGAGI. The CDR3 loop spans 15 amino acids. V lost 7 bases to trimming and J lost 5 bases; unmatched junction nucleotides: 12.

The chain is built from TRBV11-2 and TRBJ2-7; 10 bases map to TRBD2. The CDR3 consists of 16 residues. With 3 bases clipped from V and 2 bases from J, the junction kept 7 bases outside the gene matches. CDR1 and CDR2 from the germline V gene are SGHAT and FQNNGV. CDR3 in amino acids: CASSFRTSGTTYEQYF. The CDR3 nucleotides read TGTGCCAGCAGCTTTAGGACTAGCGGCACAACCTACGAGCAGTACTTC.

This chain connects TRBV30 to TRBJ2-5; 9 bases map to TRBD2. Per germline, CDR1 GTSNPN and CDR2 SVGIG (reference sequence). The CDR3 is made up of 14 amino acids. After removal of 5 bases from V and 5 bases from J, the junction contained 9 bases not matched to a gene. CDR3 nucleotides: TGTGCCTGGGGTATAGGCGGGGGGGCTGAGACCCAGTACTTC. Its translation: CAWGIGGGAETQYF.

This clone was seen more than once but under ten times. The V gene is TRBV5-1, the J gene TRBJ2-5, with 7 nucleotides matching TRBD1. Germline V gives CDR1 SGHRS, CDR2 YFSETQ. This CDR3 comprises 13 residues. Trimming cost V 4 bases and J 3 bases; bases outside gene matches: 3. CDR3 DNA: TGCGCCAGCAGCCTGCAGGGGGAAGAGACCCAGTACTTC. Translating it yields CASSLQGEETQYF.

This clone turned up a few times. A junction end diverges from the germline sequence, so it may reflect a read error. The chain uses TRBV14 and TRBJ2-1; 8 nucleotides match TRBD2. Germline V gives CDR1 SGHDN, CDR2 FVKESK. The CDR3 loop spans 18 amino acids. The CDR3 loop reads CASSQDSPTSGSNNEQFF. The DNA of the CDR3 is TGTGCCAGCAGCCAAGATTCGCCCACTAGCGGCTCCAACAATGAGCAGTTCTTC.

CDR3 in amino acids: CASSTLAVRRYNEQFF. In DNA, the CDR3 is TGTGCCAGTAGTACCCTCGCCGTGCGGCGCTACAATGAGCAGTTCTTC. This rearrangement joins TRBV19 to TRBJ2-1, with D unresolved. The CDR3 has 16 residues. CDR1 LNHDA and CDR2 SQIVND come from the germline V gene (reference sequence). Trimming removed 4 bases from V and 3 bases from J, with 16 bases in between.

The chain is built from TRBV13 and TRBJ2-1, with 8 bases lining up with TRBD2. J gave up 4 bases and V 4 bases, and 9 bases lay outside the gene matches. CDR1 and CDR2 from the germline V gene are PRHDT and FYEKMQ (reference sequence). This CDR3 comprises 16 residues. The CDR3 loop is CASSSFGTSGYNEQFF. The CDR3 bases are TGTGCCAGCAGCTCTTTTGGGACTAGTGGATACAATGAGCAGTTCTTC.

This chain uses TRBV5-1 with TRBJ2-7, with 7 positions matching TRBD1. The J segment lost 3 bases and the V segment lost 0 bases, leaving 6 bases of the junction unmatched. The CDR3 totals 15 residues. Germline-derived CDR1 and CDR2 are SGHRS and YFSETQ. In nucleotides, the CDR3 is TGCGCCAGCAGCTTGGGAGTTGGACAGGTCTACGAGCAGTACTTC. Protein sequence: CASSLGVGQVYEQYF.

The rearrangement joins TRBV6-5 to TRBJ2-7; TRBD2 aligns across 8 bases. Trimming at V came to 2 bases and at J to 7 bases, leaving 7 bases not matched to a gene. The CDR3 is made up of 14 amino acids. CDR1 and CDR2 (germline): MNHEY, SVGAGI. The DNA for the CDR3 is TGTGCCAGCAGTTACGACGGGAGGGCCGGTGAGCAGTACTTC. This encodes CASSYDGRAGEQYF.

This chain connects TRBV28 to TRBJ2-5; 9 positions match TRBD2. The germline V gene has CDR1 MDHEN and CDR2 SYDVKM. Unmatched junction bases numbered 11, after V lost 5 bases and J lost 7 bases. CDR3 size: 15 residues. CDR3: CASSSWLAGPGTQYF. CDR3 coding DNA: TGTGCCAGCAGTAGCTGGCTAGCGGGACCCGGGACCCAGTACTTC.

J is TRBJ1-4 and V is TRBV19, with 8 bases identical to TRBD1. Germline V gene sequence: CDR1 LNHDA, CDR2 SQIVND (reference sequence). CDR3 length equals 15 residues. V shed 4 bases and J 8 bases; nucleotides not matched to a gene: 9. The CDR3 bases are TGTGCCAGTAGTACCCGGGACAGGCCAAACGAAAAACTGTTTTTT. Translated, it gives CASSTRDRPNEKLFF.

The chain combines TRBV19 with TRBJ1-2; 10 positions match TRBD1. CDR1 LNHDA and CDR2 SQIVND come from the germline V gene (reference sequence). The CDR3 is 14 amino acids. The ends lost 6 bases at V and 2 bases at J; junction bases unmatched: 3. The CDR3 sequence: CASSLDRGNYGYTF. The CDR3 DNA reads as TGTGCCAGTAGCCTGGACAGGGGGAACTATGGCTACACCTTC. Filled out from reference TRBV19 and TRBJ1-2, the complete variable domain reads DGGITQSPKYLFRKEGQNVTLSCEQNLNHDAMYWYRQDPGQGLRLIYYSQIVNDFQKGDIAEGYSVSREKKESFPLTVTSAQKNPTAFYLCASSLDRGNYGYTFGSGTRLTVV.

V and J are TRBV6-1 and TRBJ1-1; 9 bases are shared with TRBD1. The CDR3 has 14 amino acids. The ends lost 6 bases at V and 6 bases at J; junction bases unmatched: 8. Germline CDR1 is MNHNS and CDR2 is SASEGT. For the CDR3, the DNA is TGTGCCAGCAGCCCTGGGACAGGGAGACCTGAAGCTTTCTTT. This codes for CASSPGTGRPEAFF.

V is TRBV7-2 and J is TRBJ2-1, with a tentative D call TRBD1 (6 bases). CDR1 SGHTA and CDR2 FQGNSA come from the germline V gene. The CDR3 is made up of 14 amino acids. Trimming took off 1 base at V and 6 bases at J, with 10 bases between the two ends. The CDR3 region is CASSLDQGRNEQFF. The CDR3 nucleotides are TGTGCCAGCAGCTTAGACCAGGGGCGCAATGAGCAGTTCTTC.

This clone occurred once. The rearrangement links TRBV19 to TRBJ2-2; 10 nucleotides align to TRBD1. The V segment lost 3 bases and the J segment 7 bases; nucleotides outside the gene matches: 2. The CDR3 extends over 14 amino acids. Germline V lookup: CDR1 LNHDA, CDR2 SQIVND (reference sequence). CDR3 sequence: CASSMTGGNGELFF. The CDR3 DNA reads as TGTGCCAGTAGTATGACAGGGGGCAACGGGGAGCTGTTTTTT. The whole variable domain, remainder taken from reference TRBV19 and TRBJ2-2, is DGGITQSPKYLFRKEGQNVTLSCEQNLNHDAMYWYRQDPGQGLRLIYYSQIVNDFQKGDIAEGYSVSREKKESFPLTVTSAQKNPTAFYLCASSMTGGNGELFFGEGSRLTVL.

The rearrangement uses TRBV28 and TRBJ1-5, with 11 bases that match TRBD1. The CDR3 has 20 residues. V gave up 5 bases and J gave up 0 bases; unmatched junction bases: 15. Germline CDR1 and CDR2: MDHEN and SYDVKM. The CDR3 protein is CASSHLGDRGKVFSNQPQHF. In nucleotides, the CDR3 is TGTGCCAGCAGTCATTTGGGGGACAGGGGGAAGGTTTTTAGCAATCAGCCCCAGCATTTT.

The chain has TRBV7-7 and TRBJ1-5, with 8 bases aligning to TRBD1. Losses at the gene ends were 3 bases for V and 4 bases for J; bases not matched to a gene: 5. The CDR3 is 15 amino acids. The germline V gene encodes CDR1 SSHAT and CDR2 FNYEAQ (reference sequence). CDR3 DNA: TGTGCCAGCAGCTTTCAGGACAGGGTTAATCAGCCCCAGCATTTT. Its translation: CASSFQDRVNQPQHF.

V is TRBV7-6 and J is TRBJ2-7, with 9 bases fitting TRBD1. The CDR3 runs 13 residues. The germline V gene encodes CDR1 SGHVS and CDR2 FNYEAQ. After removal of 5 bases from V and 6 bases from J, the junction contained 5 bases not matched to a gene. The CDR3, as DNA: TGTGCCAGCAGCCCCGGGACAGGGCCCGAGCAGTACTTC. Its protein is CASSPGTGPEQYF.